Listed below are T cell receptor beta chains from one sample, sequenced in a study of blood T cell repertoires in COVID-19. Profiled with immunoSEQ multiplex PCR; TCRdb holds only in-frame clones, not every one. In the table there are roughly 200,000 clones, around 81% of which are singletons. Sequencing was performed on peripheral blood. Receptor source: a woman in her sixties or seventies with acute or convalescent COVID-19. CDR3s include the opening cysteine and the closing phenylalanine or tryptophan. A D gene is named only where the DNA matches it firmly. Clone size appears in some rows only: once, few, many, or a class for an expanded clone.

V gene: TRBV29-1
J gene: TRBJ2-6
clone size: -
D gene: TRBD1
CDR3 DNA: TGCAGCGTTGGGGACAGGGGGAGGTCTGGGGCCAACGTCCTGACTTTC
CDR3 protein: CSVGDRGRSGANVLTF

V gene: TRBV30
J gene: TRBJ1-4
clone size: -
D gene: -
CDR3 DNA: TGTGCCTGGAGTGCAGGAAATGAAAAACTGTTTTTT
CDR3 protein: CAWSAGNEKLFF

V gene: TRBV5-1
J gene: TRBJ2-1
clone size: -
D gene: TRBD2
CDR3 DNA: TGCGCCAGCAGCTGGAAGGGACTAGAACGATCTGGGCAGTTCTTC
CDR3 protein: CASSWKGLERSGQFF

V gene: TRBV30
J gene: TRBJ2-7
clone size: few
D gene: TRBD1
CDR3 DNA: TGTGCCGCTCGGACAGGGCGATACTACGGGGAGCAGTACTTC
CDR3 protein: CAARTGRYYGEQYF

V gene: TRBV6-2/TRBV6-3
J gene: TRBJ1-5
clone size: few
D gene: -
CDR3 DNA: TGTGCCAGCAGCCTCGGACAGACGCGGCCCCAGCATTTT
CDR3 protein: CASSLGQTRPQHF

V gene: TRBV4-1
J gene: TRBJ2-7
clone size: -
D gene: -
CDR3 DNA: TGCGCCAGCAAGGACACCTTAGCCTACGAGCAGTACTTC
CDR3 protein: CASKDTLAYEQYF

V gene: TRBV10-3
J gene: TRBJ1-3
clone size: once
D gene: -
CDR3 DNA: TGTGCCATCAGTGATGACAGAAGATACTCTGGAAACACCATATATTTT
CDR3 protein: CAISDDRRYSGNTIYF

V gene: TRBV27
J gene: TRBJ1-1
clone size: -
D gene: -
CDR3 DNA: TGTGCCAGCAGTTTCCTGACTTCGGGCACTGAAGCTTTCTTT
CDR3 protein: CASSFLTSGTEAFF

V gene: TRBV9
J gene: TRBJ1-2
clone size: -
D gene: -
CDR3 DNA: TGTGCCAGCAGCACCCCCGGGGTCAATAGCTACACCTTC
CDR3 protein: CASSTPGVNSYTF

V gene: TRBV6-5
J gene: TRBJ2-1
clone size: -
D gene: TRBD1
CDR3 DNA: TGTGCCAGCCGGACCTCAGGGGGCGGGATCGATGAGCAGTTCTTC
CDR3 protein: CASRTSGGGIDEQFF

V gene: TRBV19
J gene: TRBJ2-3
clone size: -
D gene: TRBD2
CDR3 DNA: TGTGCCAGCCAAAAGCGGGAGACAGATACGCAGTATTTT
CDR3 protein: CASQKRETDTQYF

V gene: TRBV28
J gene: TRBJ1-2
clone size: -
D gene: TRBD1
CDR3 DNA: TGTGCCACCCCGGACAGGGAGGGGAATTACTATGGCTACACCTTC
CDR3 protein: CATPDREGNYYGYTF

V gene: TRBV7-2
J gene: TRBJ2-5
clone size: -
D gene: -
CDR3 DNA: TGTGCCAGCAGCTCAAACCGGTTTCGGGGTTGGGGGACCCAGTACTTC
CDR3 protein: CASSSNRFRGWGTQYF

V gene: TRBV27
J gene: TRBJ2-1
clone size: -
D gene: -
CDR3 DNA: TGTGCCAGCAGTTGGGGCAGGTTTACGAGTGAGCAGTTCTTC
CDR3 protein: CASSWGRFTSEQFF

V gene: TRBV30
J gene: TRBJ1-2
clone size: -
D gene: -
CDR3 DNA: TGTGCCTGGAGTACCTCCAGCTATGGCTACACCTTC
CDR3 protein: CAWSTSSYGYTF

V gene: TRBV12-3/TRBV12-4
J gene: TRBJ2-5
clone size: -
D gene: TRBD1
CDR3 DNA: TGTGCCAGCAGTCCGGGACAGCAAGAGACCCAGTACTTC
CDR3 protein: CASSPGQQETQYF

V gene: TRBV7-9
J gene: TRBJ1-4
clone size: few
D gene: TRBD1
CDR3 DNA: TGTGCCAGCAGCTTAGCGCTGACAGGGGGCGCCGAAAAACTGTTTTTT
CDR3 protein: CASSLALTGGAEKLFF

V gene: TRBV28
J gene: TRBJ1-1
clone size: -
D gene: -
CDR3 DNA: TGTGCCAGCAGTTTAACACAGTTCGCTGAAGCTTTCTTT
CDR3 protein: CASSLTQFAEAFF

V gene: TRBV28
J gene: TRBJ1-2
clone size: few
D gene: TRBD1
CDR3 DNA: TGTGCCAGCAGTACACAGGGGGCGACCCGTTTGGGCTACACCTTC
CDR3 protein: CASSTQGATRLGYTF

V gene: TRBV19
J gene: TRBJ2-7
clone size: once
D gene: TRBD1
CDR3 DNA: TGTGCCAGTAGTATAAGGCCTTCGACAGGGACACACTACGAGCAGTACTTC
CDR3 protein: CASSIRPSTGTHYEQYF

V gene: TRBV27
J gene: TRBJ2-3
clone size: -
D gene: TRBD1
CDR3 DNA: TGTGCCAGCAGGGGGACAGCCGGAGATACGCAGTATTTT
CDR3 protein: CASRGTAGDTQYF

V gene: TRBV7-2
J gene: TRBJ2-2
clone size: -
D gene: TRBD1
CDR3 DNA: TGTGCCAGCATGCCCGGGACAGCCGACACCGGGGAGCTGTTTTTT
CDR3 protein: CASMPGTADTGELFF

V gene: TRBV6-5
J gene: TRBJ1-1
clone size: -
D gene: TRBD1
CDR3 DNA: TGTGCCAGCAGCTTGGGACAGAAAAACACTGAAGCTTTCTTT
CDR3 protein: CASSLGQKNTEAFF

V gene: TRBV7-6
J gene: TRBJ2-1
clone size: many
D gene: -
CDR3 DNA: TGTGCCAGCAGCATCGGGACTCTATCCAACAATGAGCAGTTCTTC
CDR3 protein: CASSIGTLSNNEQFF

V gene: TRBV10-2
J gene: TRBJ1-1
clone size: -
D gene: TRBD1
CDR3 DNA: TGCGCCAGCACCCCTGACAGGGTGTACACTGAAGCTTTCTTT
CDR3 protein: CASTPDRVYTEAFF

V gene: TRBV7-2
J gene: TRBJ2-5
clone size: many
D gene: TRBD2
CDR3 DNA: TGTGCCAGCAGCTCTCGACTAGCGGGGGCACAAGAGACCCAGTACTTC
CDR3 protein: CASSSRLAGAQETQYF

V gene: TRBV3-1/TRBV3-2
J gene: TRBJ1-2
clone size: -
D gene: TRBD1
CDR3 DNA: TGTGCCAGCAGCCGCCAGGGACAGGAATATGGCTACACCTTC
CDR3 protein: CASSRQGQEYGYTF

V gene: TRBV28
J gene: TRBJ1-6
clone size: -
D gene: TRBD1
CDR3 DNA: TGTGCCAGCAGTCCCCCCGGGACAGGGGGCCTTTTGAATTCACCCCTCCACTTT
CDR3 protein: CASSPPGTGGLLNSPLHF

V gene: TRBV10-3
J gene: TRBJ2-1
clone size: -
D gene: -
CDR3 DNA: TGTGCCATCAGTCCACGGGACTACAATGAGCAGTTCTTC
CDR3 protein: CAISPRDYNEQFF

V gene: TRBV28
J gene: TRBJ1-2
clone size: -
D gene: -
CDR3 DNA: TGTGCCAGCAGTTTCGCGGGGTCTCCTGGCTACACCTTC
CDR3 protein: CASSFAGSPGYTF

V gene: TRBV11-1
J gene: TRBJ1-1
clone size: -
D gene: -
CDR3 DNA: TGTGCCAGCAGCTTTACCCGTCAGGGTACTGAAGCTTTCTTT
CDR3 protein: CASSFTRQGTEAFF

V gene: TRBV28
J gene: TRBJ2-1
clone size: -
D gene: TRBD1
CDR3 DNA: TGTGCCAGCAGTACAACAGGGGGCGTCTACAATGAGCAGTTCTTC
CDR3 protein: CASSTTGGVYNEQFF

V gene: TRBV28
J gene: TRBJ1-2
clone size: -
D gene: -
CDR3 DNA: TGTGCCAGCAGTCAACAGGGTTTGGGCTACACCTTC
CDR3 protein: CASSQQGLGYTF

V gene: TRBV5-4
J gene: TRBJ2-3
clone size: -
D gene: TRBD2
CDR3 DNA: TGTGCCAGCAGCCCCGGGACTAGCGGGAGGGCCGGGGATACGCAGTATTTT
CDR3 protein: CASSPGTSGRAGDTQYF

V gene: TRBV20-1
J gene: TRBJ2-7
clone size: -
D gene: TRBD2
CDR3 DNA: TGCAGTGCTAGTTTGCGGGGGGCCCGCTACGAGCAGTACTTC
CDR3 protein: CSASLRGARYEQYF

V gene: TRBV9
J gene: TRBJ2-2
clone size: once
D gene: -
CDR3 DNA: TGTGCCAGCAGCCCCTCCGGGACAGGGGAGCTGTTTTTT
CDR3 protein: CASSPSGTGELFF

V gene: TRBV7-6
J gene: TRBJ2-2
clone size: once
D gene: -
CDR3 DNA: TGTGCCAGCAGCCCCGTTGGGGGCTCCCCGAACACCGGGGAGCTGTTTTTT
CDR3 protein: CASSPVGGSPNTGELFF

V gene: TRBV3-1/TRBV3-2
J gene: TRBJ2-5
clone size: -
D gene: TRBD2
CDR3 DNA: TGTGCCAGCAGCCCAGGGTCCGGGACTAGCCTAGAGACCCAGTACTTC
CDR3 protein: CASSPGSGTSLETQYF

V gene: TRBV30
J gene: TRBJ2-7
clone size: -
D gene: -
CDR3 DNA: TGTGCCTGGAGTGTGGGCAACGAGCAGTACTTC
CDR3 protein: CAWSVGNEQYF